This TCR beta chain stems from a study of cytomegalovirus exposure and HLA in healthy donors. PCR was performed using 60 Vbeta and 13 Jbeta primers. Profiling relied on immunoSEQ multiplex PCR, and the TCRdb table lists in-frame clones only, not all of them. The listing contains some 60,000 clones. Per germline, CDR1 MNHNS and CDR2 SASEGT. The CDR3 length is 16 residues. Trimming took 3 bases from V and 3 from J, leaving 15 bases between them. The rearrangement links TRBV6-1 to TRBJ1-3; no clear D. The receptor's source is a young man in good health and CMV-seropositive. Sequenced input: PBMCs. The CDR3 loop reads CASSEAGPRSGNTIYF. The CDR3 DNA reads TGTGCCAGCAGTGAGGCTGGGCCTCGTAGTGGAAACACCATATATTTT.